The 18 T cell receptor beta chains below were found in one sample sequenced in a study of breast tumors, draining lymph nodes, adjacent tissues. Each CDR3 protein gets one entry after TCRdb re-called the multiplex PCR reads with MiXCR. The top ten hold over 3.5% of the sample, which has roughly 220,000 distinct CDR3 sequences, around 34% seen once. Axillary draining lymph nodes of breast cancer patients supplied the node samples. The sequencing input was axillary lymph node tissue. These receptors originate from a female donor with breast cancer. Some clones in this sample may be carry-over from other donors' samples.

There are many counts of this clonotype. The rearrangement uses TRBV2 and TRBJ1-6; D might be TRBD1 (6 bases). V dropped 9 bases and J dropped 6 bases, with 15 bases sitting between them. The CDR3 has 14 residues. The germline V gene encodes CDR1 SNHLY and CDR2 FYNNEI. CDR3 protein: CASGQSPLNSPLHF. The CDR3 DNA is TGTGCCAGTGGACAGTCCCCACTTAATTCACCCCTCCACTTT.

The V and J genes are TRBV9 and TRBJ1-5; D unclear. Trimming took off 4 bases at V and 3 bases at J, with 11 bases between the two ends. Looked up from germline, CDR1 is SGDLS and CDR2 is YYNGEE. The CDR3 is 14 residues long. CDR3 sequence reads: CASSQAGLNQPQHF. As DNA, the CDR3 is TGTGCCAGCAGCCAAGCTGGGCTCAATCAGCCCCAGCATTTT.

At least ten counts were recorded for this clonotype. One base away lies a much larger clone, so this may be a sequencing read error. The genes are TRBV20-1 and TRBJ1-2, with TRBD1 matching 7 bases. This CDR3 spans 12 amino acids. Germline lookup yields CDR1 DFQATT and CDR2 SNEGSKA (reference sequence). The CDR3 DNA reads TGCAGTGCTCCGACAGGGAGGTATGGCTCCACCTTC. Residues: CSAPTGRYGSTF.

This clonotype occurred many times. The J gene is TRBJ1-5, the V gene TRBV12-3 or TRBV12-4; 7 nucleotides align to TRBD1. This CDR3 is 14 amino acids long. V lost 3 bases to trimming and J lost 6 bases; unmatched junction nucleotides: 5. CDR3 amino acids: CASSFKQGSQPQHF. The CDR3 DNA reads as TGTGCCAGCAGTTTTAAACAGGGGAGTCAGCCCCAGCATTTT.

This rearrangement joins TRBV20-1 to TRBJ2-5; D perhaps matches TRBD1 (5 bases). There are 15 residues in the CDR3. Trimming shortened V by 4 bases and J by 5 bases, and 20 bases separated the two germline ends. The V gene's germline CDR1 is DFQATT and CDR2 SNEGSKA (reference sequence). CDR3 in DNA: TGCAGTGCTAATTACATACTTGGGGCGGCGGAGACCCAGTACTTC. Translating gives CSANYILGAAETQYF.

This clonotype has at least ten counts. The V gene is TRBV12-3 or TRBV12-4, the J gene TRBJ1-2; 12 bases are shared with TRBD1. The CDR3 is 15 amino acids. Unmatched junction bases numbered 6, after V lost 3 bases and J lost 7 bases. The CDR3 is CASSFAGQGARGYTF. CDR3 coding DNA: TGTGCCAGCAGTTTCGCGGGACAGGGGGCGCGTGGCTACACCTTC.

This clonotype showed up just once. The chain recombines TRBV20-1 with TRBJ2-1; 16 nucleotides align to TRBD2. The CDR3 runs 17 residues. Trimming at V came to 2 bases and at J to 10 bases, leaving 11 bases not matched to a gene. Germline loops: CDR1 DFQATT, CDR2 SNEGSKA (reference sequence). DNA of the CDR3: TGCAGTGCTAGAACTTCCGGGACTAGCGGGGGGGCCCGGGAGCAGTTCTTC. Translating it yields CSARTSGTSGGAREQFF.

This clonotype was seen many times. This chain joins TRBV20-1 and TRBJ2-2, with 8 bases lining up with TRBD1. This CDR3 spans 14 amino acids. Germline assignment: CDR1 DFQATT and CDR2 SNEGSKA (reference sequence). V was clipped by 6 bases and J by 7 bases; unmatched bases: 10. CDR3 in DNA: TGCAGTGCCTCGGGGCAGGGGGCTGTCGGGGAGCTGTTTTTT. This sequence encodes CSASGQGAVGELFF.

This clonotype was seen repeatedly, ten times or more. The rearrangement links TRBV6-1 to TRBJ1-3; 8 bases align to TRBD1. This CDR3 region has 16 residues. Trimming cost V 4 bases and J 3 bases; bases outside gene matches: 8. CDR1 and CDR2 (germline): MNHNS, SASEGT. CDR3 residues: CASSGWQGASGNTIYF. For the CDR3, the DNA is TGTGCCAGCAGTGGGTGGCAGGGGGCTAGTGGAAACACCATATATTTT.

This clonotype has at least ten counts. This chain joins TRBV10-3 and TRBJ2-7, with 12 bases that match TRBD2. The CDR3 spans 14 residues. The V gene end was trimmed by 6 bases and the J gene end by 4 bases; junction bases not matched to a gene: 4. The germline gives CDR1 ENHRY, CDR2 SYGVKD. The CDR3 coding sequence is TGTGCCATCAGCCCAGGACTAGCGGGATACGAGCAGTACTTC. Translation gives CAISPGLAGYEQYF.

This clonotype was found a few times. The rearrangement joins TRBV19 to TRBJ1-1; D unresolved. The CDR3 contains 13 residues. Trimming removed 2 bases from V and 1 base from J, with 5 bases in between. The germline V gene encodes CDR1 LNHDA and CDR2 SQIVND (reference sequence). CDR3 region: CASSIQPNTEAFF. The CDR3 region has the DNA TGTGCCAGTAGTATACAGCCGAACACTGAAGCTTTCTTT.

This chain links TRBV7-2 with TRBJ1-5; D is uncertain. This CDR3 region has 16 residues. The V gene's germline CDR1 is SGHTA and CDR2 FQGNSA. V was trimmed by 5 bases and J by 5 bases, leaving 19 bases between them. DNA of the CDR3: TGTGCCAGCAGCCTTTCTGCTAGCGGGGTTGATCAGCCCCAGCATTTT. It codes for CASSLSASGVDQPQHF.

This clonotype has at least ten counts. The chain recombines TRBV2 with TRBJ2-7, with 11 bases matching TRBD2. Germline values: CDR1 SNHLY, CDR2 FYNNEI. J was trimmed by 4 bases and V by 5 bases; bases with no gene match: 13. The CDR3 spans 17 residues. The CDR3 here is CASSSESLAGGPYEQYF. The CDR3 DNA follows: TGTGCCAGCAGTTCAGAGAGTTTAGCGGGAGGGCCGTACGAGCAGTACTTC.

In its sample, this clonotype was seen many times. DNA for the CDR3: TGTGCCAGCAGAGGGTTGGGTCAGCCCCAGCATTTT. Protein sequence: CASRGLGQPQHF. The chain is built from TRBV6-5 and TRBJ1-5; D is undetermined. Trimming cost V 6 bases and J 6 bases, with 9 bases left between them. CDR1 MNHEY and CDR2 SVGAGI come from the germline V gene. This CDR3 has 12 residues.

The genes are TRBV6-1 and TRBJ2-3; D might be TRBD2 (6 bases). The CDR3 has 16 amino acids. The germline gives CDR1 MNHNS, CDR2 SASEGT. The V and J ends lost 2 bases and 2 bases respectively, with 14 bases between them. The CDR3: CASSEPPSAYTDTQYF. CDR3 nucleotides: TGTGCCAGCAGTGAACCCCCTAGCGCTTACACAGATACGCAGTATTTT.

There are a few counts of this clonotype. The chain recombines TRBV7-9 with TRBJ2-5, with 9 nucleotides matching TRBD1. CDR3 length: 16 amino acids. Germline V gene data show CDR1 as SEHNR and CDR2 as FQNEAQ (reference sequence). Trimming removed 1 base from V and 4 bases from J; junction bases left unmatched: 7. As DNA, the CDR3 is TGTGCCAGCAGCTTAGGGTTGGGACAGGGACGAGAGACCCAGTACTTC. Protein: CASSLGLGQGRETQYF.

As concerns this clonotype: A junction end diverges from the germline sequence, so it may reflect a read error. The chain links TRBV6-2 or TRBV6-3 to TRBJ2-2; unclear D gene. In germline, CDR1 is MNHEY, CDR2 SVGEGT. The CDR3 has 12 residues. The CDR3 DNA reads TGTGCCAGCAGTTCAAACACCGTGGAGCTGTTTTTT. Its translation is CASSSNTVELFF.

This clonotype was picked up many times. The chain links TRBV10-3 to TRBJ2-1; 9 nucleotides agree with TRBD2. The trim removed 2 bases at V and 7 bases at J, leaving 9 bases unmatched. Germline CDR1 and CDR2: ENHRY and SYGVKD. The CDR3 extends over 16 amino acids. The CDR3 protein is CAISEGLAGSQNEQFF. DNA for the CDR3: TGTGCCATCAGTGAGGGGCTAGCGGGATCCCAGAATGAGCAGTTCTTC.